This T cell receptor beta chain emerged from a study of blood T cell repertoires in COVID-19. As for the study in general: Acute-phase and convalescent COVID-19 samples originated in the United States, Italy and Spain. PBMCs, B-cell-depleted T cells, or T cells provided the cDNA or gDNA that made up the material.

Here immunoSEQ multiplex PCR was the method, and the copy in TCRdb shows in-frame clones only, minus some. Of about 170,000 clones listed, approximately 86% are singletons. This receptor was identified in a man aged 70-80 years with acute or convalescent COVID-19. Input material: peripheral blood.

The CDR3 bases are TGTGCCAGCAGCAAGCAACTAGCGGGGATCTACAATGAGCAGTTCTTC. The encoded protein is CASSKQLAGIYNEQFF. V is TRBV11-2 and J is TRBJ2-1; the match to TRBD2 covers 10 bases. Per germline, CDR1 SGHAT and CDR2 FQNNGV. The CDR3 totals 16 residues. Trimming removed 5 bases from V and 3 bases from J; junction bases left unmatched: 7.